The T cell receptor beta chain under discussion was sequenced for a study of T cells in narcolepsy (dated by TCRdb to 2016 to 2019). In terms of the full investigation: The study enrolled patients with narcolepsy type 1 or type 2 (NT1, NT2) together with healthy control donors. To look for autoreactive T cells in narcolepsy patients that target self-antigens of hypocretin neurons (hypocretin, TRIB2), the study used TCR Vbeta sequencing to follow clonotypes in blood and CSF.

Based on the germline V gene, the CDR1 and CDR2 sequences are SGDLS and YYNGEE. V loses 3 bases at its end and J loses 4 bases; junction bases beyond the gene matches: 2. The CDR3 goes from the cysteine to the phenylalanine over 13 residues. Of the read, only the CDR3 DNA is kept; its 39 bases are in frame from base 1. Summary of the overall study and its limitations: Some blood memory CD4+ repertoires from patients and controls contained no sequences matching autoreactive T cell clones. In plots comparing CSF and blood CD4+ T cell clonotypes from the same patient, HCRT-specific and TRIB2-specific autoreactive clonotypes were highlighted. Numbers of sequenced blood memory CD4+ clonotypes were comparable, averaging about 39,494 in patients and around 30,000 in controls. Autoreactive clonotypes were reported to be detected serially in the blood of the same patients and of different patients, but not in the blood of healthy controls.

Library preparation used the immunoSEQ multiplex PCR assay. This is the immuneACCESS table as TCRdb keeps it, with only in-frame sequences that have V and J called. A part of the clones is gone; compared with another copy, unresolved V genes explain less than half, and the rest is unexplained. Present in this sample are about 32,000 clones, 75% to 85% of which were seen just once. The top ten constitute approximately 1.1% of the sample. Note on this clone: Its antigen specificity is not known. Base-call qualities are not available, and no considerably larger clone is one nucleotide away.

Memory CD4+ T cells were sorted ex vivo from peripheral blood of narcolepsy patients and healthy controls for TCR Vbeta sequencing. This TCR came from a human donor with narcolepsy. The sample taken for sequencing was CD45RA- memory CD4+ T cells from PBMCs. Sample cell subset or site, as interpreted from the label and publication: memory T cells sorted ex vivo from peripheral blood. The chain joins TRBV9 to TRBJ2-3, with 7 middle bases fitting TRBD2. The CDR3 protein sequence reads: CASSDGGADTQYF. The DNA reads TGTGCCAGCAGCGATGGGGGGGCAGATACGCAGTATTTT.